This note documents a single TCR beta chain sequence. What it binds is unknown. These data belong to a study of memory CD4+ T cells and cytomegalovirus serostatus. Turning to the study itself: Donors were healthy Belgian adults, fewer than ten CMV seropositive and approximately 25 seronegative. Broader study findings: Suggested: most of the CMV-linked TCR signature lies in CD4+ memory cells. Repertoires predicted CMV serostatus with median bootstrapped AUC of approximately 0.95.

Single viable CD3+CD4+CD8-CD45RO+ cells were sorted as the memory CD4+ T cells. Data came from immunoSEQ multiplex PCR; TCRdb stores just in-frame clones and leaves some out. Altogether approximately 53,000 clones are present, 82% being singletons, with the ten largest covering roughly 0.54%. This CDR3 has 15 amino acids. The germline CDR1 and CDR2 sequences are MNHNS and SASEGT. J gave up 6 bases and V 0 bases, and 8 bases lay outside the gene matches. This chain connects TRBV6-1 to TRBJ2-7, with TRBD1 identical over 7 bases. The sequencing sample was made of memory CD4+ T cells from blood. This receptor was obtained from an adult in good health and CMV-seronegative. The CDR3 sequence is CASSEALLGGREQYF. The CDR3 DNA reads TGTGCCAGCAGTGAAGCGCTTCTAGGGGGCCGCGAGCAGTACTTC.